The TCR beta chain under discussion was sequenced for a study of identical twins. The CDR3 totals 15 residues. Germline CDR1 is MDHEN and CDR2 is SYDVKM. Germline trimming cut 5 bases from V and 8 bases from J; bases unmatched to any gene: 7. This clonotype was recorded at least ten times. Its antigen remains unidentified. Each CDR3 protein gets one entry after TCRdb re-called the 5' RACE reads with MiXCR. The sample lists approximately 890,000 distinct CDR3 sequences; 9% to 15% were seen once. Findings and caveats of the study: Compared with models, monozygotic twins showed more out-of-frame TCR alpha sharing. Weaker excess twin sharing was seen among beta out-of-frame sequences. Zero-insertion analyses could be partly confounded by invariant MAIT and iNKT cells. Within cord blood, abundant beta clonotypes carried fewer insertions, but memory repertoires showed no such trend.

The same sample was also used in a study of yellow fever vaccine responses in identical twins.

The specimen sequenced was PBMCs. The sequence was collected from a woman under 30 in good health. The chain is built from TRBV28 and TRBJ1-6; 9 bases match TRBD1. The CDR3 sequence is CASSIGTGYYSPLHF. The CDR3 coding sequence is TGTGCCAGCAGTATCGGGACAGGGTACTATTCACCCCTCCACTTT.